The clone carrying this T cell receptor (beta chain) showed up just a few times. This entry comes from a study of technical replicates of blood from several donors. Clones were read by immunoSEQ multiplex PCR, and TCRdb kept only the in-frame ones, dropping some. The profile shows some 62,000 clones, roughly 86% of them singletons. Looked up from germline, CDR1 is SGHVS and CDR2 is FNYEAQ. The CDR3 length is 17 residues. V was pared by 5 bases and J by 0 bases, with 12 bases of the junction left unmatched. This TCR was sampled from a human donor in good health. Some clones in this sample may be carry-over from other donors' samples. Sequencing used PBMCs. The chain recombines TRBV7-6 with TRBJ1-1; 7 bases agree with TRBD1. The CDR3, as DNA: TGTGCCAGCAGCCGGGGCGCAGGGGGGATAATGAACACTGAAGCTTTCTTT. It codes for CASSRGAGGIMNTEAFF.